The present entry profiles one T cell receptor (beta chain) with its context. Its target is unknown. The method was immunoSEQ multiplex PCR; TCRdb's version includes in-frame clones alone and lacks a portion of them. The sample comprises 100,000 to 150,000 clones, 90% to 95% of which are singletons, and 0.024% rests with the top ten. There are 15 residues in the CDR3. The germline gives CDR1 MDHEN, CDR2 SYDVKM. Trimming took off 2 bases at V and 7 bases at J, with 17 bases between the two ends. This record belongs to a study of human thymus T cells. Points from the study as a whole: Use of V and J genes seemed skewed within the thymic and blood repertoires. Unrelated individuals reportedly shared highly overlapping thymic TCR repertoires.

The study used thymus tissue resected during corrective heart surgery. Healthy Finnish infants undergoing corrective surgery for congenital heart defects were used as donors. The specimen was thymus tissue. V gene TRBV28 combines with J gene TRBJ2-5, with D hard to call. The sequence was obtained from a boy younger than two with a congenital heart defect but otherwise immunologically healthy. CDR3 sequence: CASSLSGVLVWTQYF. The CDR3 bases are TGTGCCAGCAGTTTAAGTGGGGTCCTGGTGTGGACCCAGTACTTC.